Below are 13 T cell receptor beta chains sequenced from a single sample in a study of blood T cell repertoires in COVID-19. Only in-frame clones appear in the TCRdb table, and some are missing; sequencing was by immunoSEQ multiplex PCR. The sample lists more than 300,000 clones; 88% were seen once. The sequencing sample was made of PBMCs or T cells enriched from blood (not recorded which). Receptors originate from a woman under 30 who had recovered from COVID-19.

The chain is built from TRBV18 and TRBJ2-5; 14 bases match TRBD2. The CDR3 covers 17 residues. Per germline, CDR1 KGHSH and CDR2 LQKENI. V lost 2 bases, J lost 0 bases, and 2 bases stayed unmatched. The CDR3 sequence is CASSPGLAGGYQETQYF. The CDR3 DNA follows: TGTGCCAGCTCACCAGGACTAGCGGGGGGATACCAAGAGACCCAGTACTTC. Variable domain in full (rest from reference TRBV18 and TRBJ2-5): NAGVMQNPRHLVRRRGQEARLRCSPMKGHSHVYWYRQLPEEGLKFMVYLQKENIIDESGMPKERFSAEFPKEGPSILRIQQVVRGDSAAYFCASSPGLAGGYQETQYFGPGTRLLVL.

The V gene is TRBV5-1, the J gene TRBJ1-1; D is uncertain. The CDR3 has 17 residues. Per germline, CDR1 SGHRS and CDR2 YFSETQ. V was clipped by 2 bases and J by 0 bases, with 17 bases between them. For the CDR3, the DNA is TGCGCCAGCAGCTTTAGAACCGGGGAAGTTATGAACACTGAAGCTTTCTTT. It is translated as CASSFRTGEVMNTEAFF.

This rearrangement joins TRBV24-1 to TRBJ2-5; no firm D call. Trimming took 1 base from V and 5 from J, leaving 10 bases between them. The CDR3 sequence is 14 residues long. In germline, CDR1 is KGHDR, CDR2 SFDVKD. The CDR3 here is CATSDFSLSETQYF. CDR3 DNA sequence: TGTGCCACCAGTGATTTTTCCCTTTCGGAGACCCAGTACTTC.

V is TRBV28 and J is TRBJ1-1; D perhaps matches TRBD1 (5 bases). Germline CDR1 is MDHEN and CDR2 is SYDVKM. The CDR3 has 16 amino acids. The V end was cut by 4 bases, the J end by 3 bases, with 18 bases between. In DNA, the CDR3 is TGTGCCAGCAGTTCGCCCGCCGGGGAGGGACACACTGAAGCTTTCTTT. This gives the protein CASSSPAGEGHTEAFF.

This chain connects TRBV19 to TRBJ1-5; D is uncertain. The CDR3 runs 16 residues. V was shortened by 7 bases and J by 1 base, with 17 bases between the two germline ends. Germline CDR1 is LNHDA and CDR2 is SQIVND (reference sequence). This CDR3 reads CASTQGDSLSNQPQHF. As DNA, the CDR3 is TGTGCCAGTACACAAGGAGACTCTTTAAGCAATCAGCCCCAGCATTTT. The entire variable domain, with the rest obtained from reference TRBV19 and TRBJ1-5, is as follows: DGGITQSPKYLFRKEGQNVTLSCEQNLNHDAMYWYRQDPGQGLRLIYYSQIVNDFQKGDIAEGYSVSREKKESFPLTVTSAQKNPTAFYLCASTQGDSLSNQPQHFGDGTRLSIL.

The rearrangement uses TRBV7-3 and TRBJ1-2; the D is unclear. V was shortened by 3 bases and J by 7 bases, with 12 bases between the two germline ends. Germline V gene lookup returns CDR1 SGHTA and CDR2 FQGTGA. This CDR3 is 13 amino acids long. The CDR3 nucleotides are TGTGCCAGCAGCTTTGACACCACTGGTGGCTACACCTTC. Its protein is CASSFDTTGGYTF.

This rearrangement joins TRBV19 to TRBJ1-1; D may be TRBD1 (5 bases). V lost 5 bases and J 5 bases, leaving 12 bases between the germline ends. The germline V gene has CDR1 LNHDA and CDR2 SQIVND (reference sequence). The CDR3 has 13 amino acids. The CDR3 here is CASSFGGKTEAFF. The CDR3 region has the DNA TGTGCCAGTAGTTTCGGGGGGAAAACTGAAGCTTTCTTT.

V gene TRBV9 combines with J gene TRBJ2-5; TRBD2 is a possible D gene (6 bases). Germline V lookup: CDR1 SGDLS, CDR2 YYNGEE. V lost 4 bases and J lost 2, with 15 bases in between. The CDR3 length is 15 residues. This CDR3 reads CASSRLGTYQETQYF. Here the CDR3 DNA reads TGTGCCAGCAGCCGACTAGGGACGTATCAAGAGACCCAGTACTTC.

This clone was seen a handful of times. This sequence joins TRBV4-2 and TRBJ1-1, with 7 bases aligning to TRBD1. This CDR3 contains 14 residues. The V segment lost 1 base and the J segment 6 bases; nucleotides outside the gene matches: 5. Germline V CDR1 and CDR2: LGHNA, YNFKEQ. CDR3 nucleotides: TGTGCCAGCAGCCAAGGCGCCCAGGGGGCTGAAGCTTTCTTT. Amino acid sequence: CASSQGAQGAEAFF.

The chain has TRBV19 and TRBJ2-7; the D gene is possibly TRBD1 (5 bases). The CDR3 consists of 13 residues. Germline V lookup: CDR1 LNHDA, CDR2 SQIVND (reference sequence). The V end lost 2 bases, the J end lost 7 bases, and 12 bases lay between the germline ends. For the CDR3, the DNA is TGTGCCAGTAGTATAATTCCAGGGAATGAGCAGTACTTC. Protein sequence: CASSIIPGNEQYF.

V is TRBV5-8 and J is TRBJ1-1, with 9 bases identical to TRBD1. Germline-derived CDR1 and CDR2 are SGHTS and YDEGEE. J gave up 4 bases and V 3 bases, and 7 bases lay outside the gene matches. This CDR3 region has 15 residues. CDR3 in DNA: TGTGCCAGCAGCTCGGACAGGGGTAAGGGCACTGAAGCTTTCTTT. The encoded protein is CASSSDRGKGTEAFF.

The CDR3 sequence is CASSSTIQISRGNYGYTF. In nucleotides, the CDR3 is TGTGCCAGCAGTTCAACTATACAAATATCCAGGGGGAACTATGGCTACACCTTC. The chain links TRBV28 to TRBJ1-2; 7 bases line up with TRBD1. This CDR3 has 18 residues. Per the germline V gene, CDR1 is MDHEN and CDR2 is SYDVKM. The junction had 16 bases not matched to a gene; V was cut back by 4 bases and J by 2 bases.

The rearrangement links TRBV6-5 to TRBJ1-2, with D perhaps matching TRBD1 (5 bases). Germline V gene sequence: CDR1 MNHEY, CDR2 SVGAGI. The CDR3 is 14 residues long. Trimming shortened V by 2 bases and J by 8 bases, and 15 bases separated the two germline ends. The CDR3 coding sequence is TGTGCCAGCAGTTACGATCAGGGCCCTTCGGGCTACACCTTC. Its translation: CASSYDQGPSGYTF.